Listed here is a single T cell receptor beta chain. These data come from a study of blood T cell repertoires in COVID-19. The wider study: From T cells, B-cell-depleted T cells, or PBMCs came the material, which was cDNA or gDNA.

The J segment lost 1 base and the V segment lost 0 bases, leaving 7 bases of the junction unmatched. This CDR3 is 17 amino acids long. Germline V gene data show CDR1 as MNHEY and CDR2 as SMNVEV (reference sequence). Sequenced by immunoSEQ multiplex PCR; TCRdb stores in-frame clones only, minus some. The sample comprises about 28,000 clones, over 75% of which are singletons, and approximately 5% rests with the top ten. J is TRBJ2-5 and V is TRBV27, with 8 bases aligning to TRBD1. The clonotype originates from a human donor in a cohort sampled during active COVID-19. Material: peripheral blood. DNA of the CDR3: TGTGCCAGCAGTTTATCGTATGGCAGGGGGCTCCAAGAGACCCAGTACTTC. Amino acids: CASSLSYGRGLQETQYF.